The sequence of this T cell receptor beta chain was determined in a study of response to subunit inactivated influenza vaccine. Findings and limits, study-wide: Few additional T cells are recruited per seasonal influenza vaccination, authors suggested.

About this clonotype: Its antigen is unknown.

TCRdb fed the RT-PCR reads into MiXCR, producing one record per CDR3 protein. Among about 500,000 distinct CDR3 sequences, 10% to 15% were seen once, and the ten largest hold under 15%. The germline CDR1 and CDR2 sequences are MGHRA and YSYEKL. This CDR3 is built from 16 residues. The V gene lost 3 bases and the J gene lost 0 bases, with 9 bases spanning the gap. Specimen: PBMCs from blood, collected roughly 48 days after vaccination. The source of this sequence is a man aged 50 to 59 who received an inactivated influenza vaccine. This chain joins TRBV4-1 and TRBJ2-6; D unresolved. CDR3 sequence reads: CASSHRSDSGANVLTF. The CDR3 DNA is TGCGCCAGCAGCCATCGCAGCGACTCTGGGGCCAACGTCCTGACTTTC.